This T cell receptor (beta chain) was recovered during a study of monozygotic twins with cystic fibrosis. The overall study: Roughly 3 micrograms of fragmented DNA underwent about 14 PCR cycles for library preparation.

In regard to this clone: The antigen is undetermined.

This CDR3 has 11 residues. The J segment lost 7 bases and the V segment lost 7 bases, leaving 3 bases of the junction unmatched. Germline V gene lookup returns CDR1 MNHNS and CDR2 SASEGT. Whole-study findings and limits: V usage most resembled the co-twin in 13 of 16 pairs. Monozygotic CF twins shared more identical nucleotide clonotypes than unrelated patients.

Assay used: immunoSEQ multiplex PCR; TCRdb lists only in-frame clones, some missing. The sample yields some 10,000 clones, 90% to 95% seen once. The TCR comes from a boy between 2 and 10 years old with cystic fibrosis. This sequence joins TRBV6-1 and TRBJ1-2, with 7 positions matching TRBD1. Sequences were obtained from blood. The CDR3 protein is CASNDRVGYTF. The CDR3 region has the DNA TGTGCCAGCAATGACAGGGTTGGCTACACCTTC.